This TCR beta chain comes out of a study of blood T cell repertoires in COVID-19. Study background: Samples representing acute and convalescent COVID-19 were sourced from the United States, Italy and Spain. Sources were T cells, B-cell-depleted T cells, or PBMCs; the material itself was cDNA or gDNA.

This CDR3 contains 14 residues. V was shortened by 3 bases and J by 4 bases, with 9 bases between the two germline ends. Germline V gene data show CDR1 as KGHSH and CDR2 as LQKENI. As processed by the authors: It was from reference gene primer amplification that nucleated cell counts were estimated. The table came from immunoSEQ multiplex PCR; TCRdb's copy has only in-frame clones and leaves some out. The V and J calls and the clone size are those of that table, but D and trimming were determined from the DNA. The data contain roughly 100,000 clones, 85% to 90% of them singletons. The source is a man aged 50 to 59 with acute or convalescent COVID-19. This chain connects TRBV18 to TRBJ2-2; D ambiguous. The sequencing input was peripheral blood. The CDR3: CASSPGSSTGELFF. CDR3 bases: TGTGCCAGCTCACCGGGCAGTTCCACCGGGGAGCTGTTTTTT.